The next 27 T cell receptor beta chains were all read from a single sample in a study of identifying expanded T cells in peripheral blood. The table came from immunoSEQ multiplex PCR; TCRdb's copy has only in-frame clones and leaves some out. The sample consists of under 95,000 clones, about 91% of them appearing once. Sequenced input: blood. The source of these receptors is a person aged 18 to 69 in good health.

This clone was observed a single time. This chain uses TRBV7-8 with TRBJ1-2; D possibly corresponds to TRBD1 (5 bases). CDR1 and CDR2 (germline): SGHVS, FQNEAQ. Trimming left V 1 base short and J 7 bases short, with 13 bases between. The CDR3 runs 14 residues. CDR3 amino acids: CASSLGQRGGGYTF. The DNA of the CDR3 is TGTGCCAGCAGCTTAGGTCAGAGGGGTGGTGGCTACACCTTC.

This chain uses TRBV5-1 with TRBJ2-2, with a possible D match to TRBD1 (6 bases). V lost 3 bases and J lost 1, with 10 bases in between. CDR1 is SGHRS and CDR2 is YFSETQ in the germline V gene. The CDR3 covers 15 residues. CDR3 sequence (DNA): TGCGCCAGCAGCTCGCCGGGACAGAACACCGGGGAGCTGTTTTTT. Its protein is CASSSPGQNTGELFF.

V usage is TRBV27 and J usage is TRBJ2-4; TRBD1 agrees at 9 bases. The germline V gene encodes CDR1 MNHEY and CDR2 SMNVEV (reference sequence). The CDR3 spans 21 residues. Germline trimming cut 0 bases from V and 1 base from J; bases unmatched to any gene: 16. This CDR3 is CASSLSMPSPGTGKAKNIQYF. The CDR3 DNA follows: TGTGCCAGCAGTTTATCGATGCCCTCCCCCGGGACAGGGAAGGCCAAAAACATTCAGTACTTC.

The chain carries TRBV6-4 and TRBJ2-6, with no clear D. The CDR3 has 14 residues. Deletions cut 3 bases from V and 3 bases from J, with 6 bases between. CDR1 and CDR2 (germline): MRHNA, SNTAGT. CDR3 sequence (DNA): TGTGCCAGCAGTGAGAGGTTTGGGGCCAACGTCCTGACTTTC. Translated: CASSERFGANVLTF.

This clone is a singleton in its sample. This chain uses TRBV7-2 with TRBJ2-5; 7 bases line up with TRBD2. The end of the DNA aligns better with TRBJ2-7, so the J call may be wrong. Germline loops: CDR1 SGHTA, CDR2 FQGNSA. The CDR3 contains 13 residues. The CDR3 region has the DNA TGTGCCAGCAGTTGGGGGGGGTCGTACGAGCAGTACTTC. Translated: CASSWGGSYEQYF.

The chain recombines TRBV7-8 with TRBJ2-3; possibly TRBD2 for D (6 bases). The CDR3 has 22 residues. V was pared by 3 bases and J by 2 bases, with 33 bases between. The V gene's germline CDR1 is SGHVS and CDR2 FQNEAQ. The CDR3 spells CASSFYPGAGAGQSPDTDTQYF. CDR3 DNA: TGTGCCAGCAGCTTTTACCCGGGAGCAGGCGCTGGACAAAGCCCAGACACAGATACGCAGTATTTT.

This clone was seen only a few times. The chain joins TRBV25-1 to TRBJ1-2, with TRBD1 matching 7 bases. V lost 6 bases to trimming and J lost 2 bases; unmatched junction nucleotides: 0. Germline V gene lookup returns CDR1 MGHDK and CDR2 SYGVNS. The CDR3 is 12 residues long. CDR3 protein: CASRQGNYGYTF. CDR3 in DNA: TGTGCCAGCAGACAGGGGAACTATGGCTACACCTTC.

The chain is built from TRBV29-1 and TRBJ1-4; TRBD1 might be the D (5 bases). The CDR3 is 14 amino acids. With 6 bases removed from V and 2 bases from J, the gap between germline ends came to 13 bases. From germline, CDR1 is SQVTM and CDR2 ANQGSEA. The CDR3 coding sequence is TGCAGCGTAGGCAGCCGGGACACTAATGAAAAACTGTTTTTT. Encoded protein: CSVGSRDTNEKLFF.

This sequence joins TRBV28 and TRBJ2-4; D not certain. Germline loops: CDR1 MDHEN, CDR2 SYDVKM. CDR3 length: 17 residues. The V gene lost 3 bases and the J gene lost 0 bases, with 15 bases spanning the gap. The CDR3 DNA reads as TGTGCCAGCAGTTTGGCTTCGGACCCTGAAGCCAAAAACATTCAGTACTTC. Protein: CASSLASDPEAKNIQYF.

The chain joins TRBV6-5 to TRBJ2-5; D may correspond to TRBD1 or TRBD2 (6 bases each). V was clipped by 8 bases and J by 5 bases, with 15 bases between them. Germline V lookup: CDR1 MNHEY, CDR2 SVGAGI. This CDR3 is 13 amino acids long. The CDR3 loop is CASGRQEGETQYF. The CDR3 coding sequence is TGTGCCAGCGGTAGACAGGAGGGGGAGACCCAGTACTTC.

The chain is built from TRBV6-6 and TRBJ1-5; possibly TRBD1 for D (5 bases). V was clipped by 4 bases and J by 0 bases, with 13 bases between them. Germline V gene data show CDR1 as MNHNY and CDR2 as SVGAGI (reference sequence). There are 16 residues in the CDR3. In nucleotides, the CDR3 is TGTGCCAGCAGTTCACAGGTCCTCTATAGCAATCAGCCCCAGCATTTT. Amino acid sequence: CASSSQVLYSNQPQHF.

This chain joins TRBV9 and TRBJ2-1; D is undetermined. Between the trimmed V and J ends, which lost 5 bases and 6 bases, there was a span of 15 bases. The CDR3 totals 14 residues. Germline lookup yields CDR1 SGDLS and CDR2 YYNGEE. CDR3 coding DNA: TGTGCCAGCAGGTCGCAGGCCGGGTCCAATGAGCAGTTCTTC. Its protein product is CASRSQAGSNEQFF.

The chain employs TRBV4-1 and TRBJ2-7; TRBD2 agrees at 9 bases. Germline CDR1 MGHRA, CDR2 YSYEKL. The CDR3 has 16 amino acids. Germline trimming cut 4 bases from V and 4 bases from J; bases unmatched to any gene: 11. The CDR3 DNA reads TGCGCCAGCAGCCTACTTTTTAGCGGGAGAAGTTACGAGCAGTACTTC. Translating it yields CASSLLFSGRSYEQYF.

The rearrangement joins TRBV5-4 to TRBJ2-1; 15 nucleotides line up with TRBD2. J gave up 8 bases and V 4 bases, and 19 bases lay outside the gene matches. The CDR3 consists of 20 residues. Looked up from germline, CDR1 is SGHNT and CDR2 is YYREEE (reference sequence). The CDR3 nucleotides read TGTGCCAGCAGCGGACAAGGGACTAGCGGGGGGCATTCTAGTGTATATGAGCAGTTCTTC. Protein: CASSGQGTSGGHSSVYEQFF. The whole variable domain, remainder taken from reference TRBV5-4 and TRBJ2-1, is ETGVTQSPTHLIKTRGQQVTLRCSSQSGHNTVSWYQQALGQGPQFIFQYYREEENGRGNFPPRFSGLQFPNYSSELNVNALELDDSALYLCASSGQGTSGGHSSVYEQFFGPGTRLTVL.

The V gene is TRBV15, the J gene TRBJ2-7; 9 bases fit TRBD1. Germline assignment: CDR1 LNHNV and CDR2 YYDKDF (reference sequence). There are 13 residues in the CDR3. With 6 bases clipped from V and 5 bases from J, the junction kept 5 bases outside the gene matches. This CDR3 is CATRDRGTHEQYF. The CDR3 DNA follows: TGTGCCACCAGGGACAGGGGTACCCACGAGCAGTACTTC.

The chain uses TRBV28 and TRBJ2-1; a weak D match, TRBD2 (5 bases). The CDR3 is 14 amino acids. The V and J ends lost 11 bases and 0 bases respectively, with 14 bases between them. Germline CDR1 is MDHEN and CDR2 is SYDVKM. CDR3 sequence: CASRELSSYNEQFF. The DNA for the CDR3 is TGTGCCTCGAGGGAATTGAGCTCCTACAATGAGCAGTTCTTC.

Comment on this clone: This specimen includes other DNA sequences encoding the same CDR3. This chain links TRBV4-1 with TRBJ2-7; 7 positions match TRBD1. Germline trimming cut 1 base from V and 4 bases from J; bases unmatched to any gene: 4. Germline V gene data show CDR1 as MGHRA and CDR2 as YSYEKL. The CDR3 consists of 14 residues. The CDR3 sequence is CASSQGQGSYEQYF. The CDR3 DNA reads as TGCGCCAGCAGCCAAGGACAGGGTTCGTACGAGCAGTACTTC.

The chain has TRBV10-3 and TRBJ1-1; D remains unclear. Germline values: CDR1 ENHRY, CDR2 SYGVKD. CDR3 length: 12 amino acids. Trimming removed 7 bases from V and 1 base from J, with 7 bases in between. CDR3 region: CAIKEGNTEAFF. DNA of the CDR3: TGTGCCATCAAAGAGGGGAACACTGAAGCTTTCTTT.

The chain recombines TRBV7-2 with TRBJ2-1; possibly TRBD1 for D (5 bases). The CDR3 is made up of 13 amino acids. CDR1 and CDR2 from the germline V gene are SGHTA and FQGNSA. The V end lost 2 bases, the J end lost 11 bases, and 13 bases lay between the germline ends. CDR3 in DNA: TGTGCCAGCAGCTTAAAGACTCCAGGGAAGCAGTTCTTC. Translating it yields CASSLKTPGKQFF.

The chain couples TRBV7-2 to TRBJ2-7, with a weak D call TRBD2 (6 bases). This CDR3 has 14 amino acids. Trimming stripped 3 bases from V and 2 bases from J, with 11 bases between. Germline CDR1 is SGHTA and CDR2 is FQGNSA. The CDR3: CASSFDWRAYEQYF. The CDR3, as DNA: TGTGCCAGCAGCTTCGACTGGAGGGCCTACGAGCAGTACTTC.

The chain couples TRBV19 to TRBJ1-2, with TRBD1 identical over 12 bases. The CDR3 is made up of 17 amino acids. V trimming: 2 bases; J trimming: 8 bases; junction bases outside the gene matches: 12. Germline lookup yields CDR1 LNHDA and CDR2 SQIVND (reference sequence). CDR3 residues: CASSITGTGGAVLGYTF. CDR3 nucleotides: TGTGCCAGTAGTATAACCGGGACAGGGGGCGCCGTGTTGGGCTACACCTTC.

The chain employs TRBV14 and TRBJ2-7; 8 bases fit TRBD1. V lost 0 bases to trimming and J lost 7 bases; unmatched junction nucleotides: 8. The V gene's germline CDR1 is SGHDN and CDR2 FVKESK. This CDR3 contains 15 residues. The CDR3: CASSQEGRGPGEQYF. CDR3 nucleotides: TGTGCCAGCAGCCAAGAGGGCAGGGGGCCAGGGGAGCAGTACTTC.

This chain uses TRBV19 with TRBJ2-7, with D possibly TRBD2 on 5 matching bases. V lost 3 bases, J lost 2 bases, and 14 bases lay in between. Germline lookup yields CDR1 LNHDA and CDR2 SQIVND (reference sequence). The CDR3 extends over 15 amino acids. CDR3 amino acids: CASSISHTGTYEQYF. The CDR3 DNA reads TGTGCCAGTAGTATCTCCCACACCGGGACCTACGAGCAGTACTTC.

This clone has just one count. The chain is built from TRBV2 and TRBJ2-7, with 8 nucleotides matching TRBD2. This CDR3 is 13 amino acids long. Germline V gene lookup returns CDR1 SNHLY and CDR2 FYNNEI. Trimming at V came to 3 bases and at J to 4 bases, leaving 2 bases not matched to a gene. In DNA form, the CDR3 reads TGTGCCAGCAGTGAGGAGCGGGGGTACGAGCAGTACTTC. It specifies CASSEERGYEQYF.

V is TRBV6-1 and J is TRBJ2-5, with D possibly matching TRBD1 (6 bases). The CDR3 totals 15 residues. The V gene's germline CDR1 is MNHNS and CDR2 SASEGT. Trimming removed 6 bases from V and 5 bases from J, with 19 bases in between. CDR3 nucleotide sequence: TGTGCCAGCAGCCAAGCCAGGGGTTTTGGGGAGACCCAGTACTTC. It encodes CASSQARGFGETQYF.

The V and J genes are TRBV9 and TRBJ1-4; unclear D gene. CDR1 is SGDLS and CDR2 is YYNGEE in the germline V gene. V lost 0 bases and J 0 bases, leaving 6 bases between the germline ends. The CDR3 totals 15 residues. DNA for the CDR3: TGTGCCAGCAGCGTAGCTGATTCAACTAATGAAAAACTGTTTTTT. Protein sequence: CASSVADSTNEKLFF.

The rearrangement joins TRBV2 to TRBJ1-5; the match to TRBD1 covers 8 bases. The CDR3 loop spans 17 amino acids. With 6 bases clipped from V and 0 bases from J, the junction kept 10 bases outside the gene matches. Germline V gives CDR1 SNHLY, CDR2 FYNNEI. CDR3 DNA sequence: TGTGCCAGCAGCGGAACTCAACAGGGGGTTAGCAATCAGCCCCAGCATTTT. It translates to CASSGTQQGVSNQPQHF.